These T cell receptor beta chains were read from a single sample in a study of PD-1 blockade in mismatch repair-deficient tumors. Assay: immunoSEQ multiplex PCR; the TCRdb copy retains only in-frame clones and omits some. This table holds under 150,000 clones, 88% found once. Sequencing used peripheral blood, obtained 72 weeks after starting pembrolizumab. These receptors originate from an adult with mismatch repair-deficient cancer. The CDR3 runs from the conserved cysteine through the conserved F or W. D genes are given only for firm matches. The size field is filled for only some rows; it gives once, few, many or a size class.

j_gene: TRBJ2-1
v_gene: TRBV5-1
abundance: .
d_gene: .
CDR3aa: CASSSGLGSYNEQFF
CDR3nt: TGCGCCAGCAGCTCCGGACTGGGATCCTACAATGAGCAGTTCTTC

j_gene: TRBJ2-7
v_gene: TRBV4-3
abundance: few
d_gene: TRBD2
CDR3aa: CASSQEGAGVGQYF
CDR3nt: TGCGCCAGCAGCCAAGAGGGAGCGGGAGTCGGGCAGTACTTC

j_gene: TRBJ2-3
v_gene: TRBV4-1
abundance: .
d_gene: .
CDR3aa: CASSQESGLSTDTQYF
CDR3nt: TGCGCCAGCAGCCAAGAATCCGGATTAAGCACAGATACGCAGTATTTT

j_gene: TRBJ2-7
v_gene: TRBV4-3
abundance: .
d_gene: TRBD1
CDR3aa: CASSQQGAPGYEQYF
CDR3nt: TGCGCCAGCAGCCAACAGGGGGCGCCAGGTTACGAGCAGTACTTC

j_gene: TRBJ2-3
v_gene: TRBV13
abundance: .
d_gene: .
CDR3aa: CASSLGLSPERSDTQYF
CDR3nt: TGTGCCAGCAGCTTAGGCCTCAGCCCCGAAAGATCTGATACGCAGTATTTT

j_gene: TRBJ2-2
v_gene: TRBV4-3
abundance: .
d_gene: .
CDR3aa: CASSPITLTGTGLPGELFF
CDR3nt: TGCGCCAGCAGCCCTATCACGCTAACCGGGACGGGCCTTCCCGGGGAGCTGTTTTTT

j_gene: TRBJ2-2
v_gene: TRBV10-2
abundance: .
d_gene: .
CDR3aa: CASRTEVATGELFF
CDR3nt: TGCGCCAGCAGGACCGAGGTTGCCACCGGGGAGCTGTTTTTT

j_gene: TRBJ1-1
v_gene: TRBV21-1
abundance: .
d_gene: .
CDR3aa: CASSEDGEFTEAFF
CDR3nt: TGTGCCAGCAGCGAAGACGGGGAGTTTACTGAAGCTTTCTTT

j_gene: TRBJ2-1
v_gene: TRBV4-3
abundance: .
d_gene: .
CDR3aa: CASSQDYRVAYNEQFF
CDR3nt: TGCGCCAGCAGCCAAGATTACAGAGTAGCCTACAATGAGCAGTTCTTC

j_gene: TRBJ1-2
v_gene: TRBV28
abundance: .
d_gene: .
CDR3aa: CASSELQGNYGYTF
CDR3nt: TGTGCCAGCAGCGAATTACAGGGCAACTATGGCTACACCTTC

j_gene: TRBJ1-1
v_gene: TRBV7-9
abundance: .
d_gene: .
CDR3aa: CASSLERGTEAFF
CDR3nt: TGTGCCAGCAGCTTAGAGCGAGGAACTGAAGCTTTCTTT

j_gene: TRBJ2-7
v_gene: TRBV4-3
abundance: .
d_gene: TRBD1
CDR3aa: CASSQDRGYEQYF
CDR3nt: TGCGCCAGCAGCCAGGACAGGGGTTACGAGCAGTACTTC

j_gene: TRBJ2-1
v_gene: TRBV7-6
abundance: .
d_gene: .
CDR3aa: CASQGGTPYNEQFF
CDR3nt: TGTGCCAGCCAAGGCGGGACGCCCTACAATGAGCAGTTCTTC

j_gene: TRBJ2-3
v_gene: TRBV18
abundance: .
d_gene: .
CDR3aa: CASSPQGEDTQYF
CDR3nt: TGTGCCAGCTCACCACAGGGTGAAGATACGCAGTATTTT

j_gene: TRBJ1-2
v_gene: TRBV6-5
abundance: .
d_gene: TRBD1
CDR3aa: CASSPGQGRYGYTF
CDR3nt: TGTGCCAGCAGTCCGGGACAGGGGAGGTATGGCTACACCTTC

j_gene: TRBJ2-3
v_gene: TRBV6-4
abundance: .
d_gene: .
CDR3aa: CASSEGGSTDTQYF
CDR3nt: TGTGCCAGCAGTGAGGGCGGGAGCACAGATACGCAGTATTTT

j_gene: TRBJ2-7
v_gene: TRBV28
abundance: few
d_gene: .
CDR3aa: CASSAGGFYEQYF
CDR3nt: TGTGCCAGCAGTGCCGGGGGATTCTACGAGCAGTACTTC

j_gene: TRBJ2-3
v_gene: TRBV4-1
abundance: .
d_gene: .
CDR3aa: CASSHKFGERADTQYF
CDR3nt: TGCGCCAGCAGCCATAAGTTTGGGGAAAGGGCAGATACGCAGTATTTT

j_gene: TRBJ2-7
v_gene: TRBV5-6
abundance: .
d_gene: .
CDR3aa: CASSLAHEQYF
CDR3nt: TGTGCCAGCAGCTTGGCTCACGAGCAGTACTTC

j_gene: TRBJ1-1
v_gene: TRBV30
abundance: .
d_gene: TRBD1
CDR3aa: CAWLDRGDTEAFF
CDR3nt: TGTGCCTGGTTGGACAGGGGAGACACTGAAGCTTTCTTT

j_gene: TRBJ2-7
v_gene: TRBV11-2
abundance: .
d_gene: .
CDR3aa: CASSLVGDNLYEQYF
CDR3nt: TGTGCCAGCAGCTTAGTTGGGGACAACCTCTACGAGCAGTACTTC

j_gene: TRBJ2-1
v_gene: TRBV11-3
abundance: few
d_gene: TRBD1
CDR3aa: CASSFQAGTGGEQFF
CDR3nt: TGTGCCAGCAGCTTTCAGGCCGGGACAGGGGGTGAGCAGTTCTTC

j_gene: TRBJ2-2
v_gene: TRBV10-3
abundance: .
d_gene: TRBD1
CDR3aa: CAIRGGQGNTGELFF
CDR3nt: TGTGCCATCAGGGGGGGACAGGGGAACACCGGGGAGCTGTTTTTT

j_gene: TRBJ2-3
v_gene: TRBV27
abundance: once
d_gene: TRBD2
CDR3aa: CASGKLTSAISTDTQYF
CDR3nt: TGTGCCAGCGGAAAATTAACTAGCGCCATTAGCACAGATACGCAGTATTTT

j_gene: TRBJ2-1
v_gene: TRBV10-3
abundance: few
d_gene: TRBD2
CDR3aa: CAISRQGTSGNNEQFF
CDR3nt: TGTGCCATCAGCCGACAGGGAACTAGCGGGAACAATGAGCAGTTCTTC

j_gene: TRBJ2-3
v_gene: TRBV4-1
abundance: .
d_gene: .
CDR3aa: CASSQKGGTDTQYF
CDR3nt: TGCGCCAGCAGCCAAAAGGGGGGCACAGATACGCAGTATTTT

j_gene: TRBJ2-7
v_gene: TRBV19
abundance: .
d_gene: .
CDR3aa: CASSPSESREQYF
CDR3nt: TGTGCCAGTAGTCCCAGCGAGAGTCGCGAGCAGTACTTC

j_gene: TRBJ2-1
v_gene: TRBV30
abundance: .
d_gene: TRBD1
CDR3aa: CAWTRDRGAREQFF
CDR3nt: TGTGCCTGGACCCGGGACAGGGGGGCCCGGGAGCAGTTCTTC

j_gene: TRBJ2-7
v_gene: TRBV19
abundance: .
d_gene: .
CDR3aa: CASSGDHSYEQYF
CDR3nt: TGTGCCAGTAGTGGGGACCACTCCTACGAGCAGTACTTC

j_gene: TRBJ2-7
v_gene: TRBV27
abundance: .
d_gene: TRBD2
CDR3aa: CASSLGGGEQYF
CDR3nt: TGTGCCAGCAGTTTAGGGGGGGGCGAGCAGTACTTC

j_gene: TRBJ2-3
v_gene: TRBV7-9
abundance: .
d_gene: TRBD2
CDR3aa: CASSLLLAGGTDTQYF
CDR3nt: TGTGCCAGCAGCCTACTACTAGCGGGAGGTACAGATACGCAGTATTTT

j_gene: TRBJ2-3
v_gene: TRBV12-2
abundance: .
d_gene: .
CDR3aa: CASRRQTSGSTDTQYF
CDR3nt: TGTGCAAGTCGCCGACAGACTAGCGGGAGCACAGATACGCAGTATTTT

j_gene: TRBJ2-5
v_gene: TRBV4-1
abundance: .
d_gene: TRBD2
CDR3aa: CASSRRLAGGSQETQYF
CDR3nt: TGCGCCAGCAGCAGACGACTAGCGGGAGGCAGCCAAGAGACCCAGTACTTC

j_gene: TRBJ2-7
v_gene: TRBV5-1
abundance: .
d_gene: .
CDR3aa: CASSFQDEQYF
CDR3nt: TGCGCCAGCAGCTTTCAGGACGAGCAGTACTTC

j_gene: TRBJ2-3
v_gene: TRBV11-2
abundance: .
d_gene: TRBD2
CDR3aa: CASSLGLATDTQYF
CDR3nt: TGTGCCAGCAGCTTGGGACTAGCGACAGATACGCAGTATTTT

j_gene: TRBJ2-3
v_gene: TRBV4-3
abundance: .
d_gene: TRBD2
CDR3aa: CASSLRRGLAGVGDTQYF
CDR3nt: TGCGCCAGCAGTTTACGGAGGGGACTAGCGGGAGTAGGGGATACGCAGTATTTT

j_gene: TRBJ1-1
v_gene: TRBV28
abundance: .
d_gene: .
CDR3aa: CASSLHEGSNTEAFF
CDR3nt: TGTGCCAGCAGCCTTCACGAGGGTTCGAACACTGAAGCTTTCTTT

j_gene: TRBJ1-3
v_gene: TRBV5-4
abundance: .
d_gene: TRBD1
CDR3aa: CASSQTGDSGNTIYF
CDR3nt: TGTGCCAGCAGCCAGACAGGGGACTCTGGAAACACCATATATTTT

j_gene: TRBJ2-1
v_gene: TRBV21-1
abundance: .
d_gene: .
CDR3aa: CASSKSGNEASLSSYNEQFF
CDR3nt: TGTGCCAGCAGCAAAAGTGGGAATGAGGCTTCCCTAAGCTCCTACAATGAGCAGTTCTTC

j_gene: TRBJ2-4
v_gene: TRBV7-3
abundance: .
d_gene: .
CDR3aa: CASSLGSGSAKNIQYF
CDR3nt: TGTGCCAGCAGCTTAGGTAGCGGTTCAGCCAAAAACATTCAGTACTTC

j_gene: TRBJ2-7
v_gene: TRBV13
abundance: few
d_gene: .
CDR3aa: CASSPASREQYF
CDR3nt: TGTGCCAGCAGCCCAGCCTCGCGCGAGCAGTACTTC

j_gene: TRBJ2-3
v_gene: TRBV2
abundance: .
d_gene: .
CDR3aa: CASTPSAFTDTQYF
CDR3nt: TGTGCCAGCACCCCTTCCGCGTTCACAGATACGCAGTATTTT

j_gene: TRBJ2-1
v_gene: TRBV5-1
abundance: .
d_gene: TRBD2
CDR3aa: CASSPPGLAGGPKNEQFF
CDR3nt: TGCGCCAGCAGCCCGCCCGGACTAGCGGGAGGGCCTAAGAATGAGCAGTTCTTC

j_gene: TRBJ2-5
v_gene: TRBV30
abundance: .
d_gene: TRBD2
CDR3aa: CAWSGLADETQYF
CDR3nt: TGTGCCTGGAGTGGACTAGCGGATGAGACCCAGTACTTC

j_gene: TRBJ1-2
v_gene: TRBV4-2
abundance: .
d_gene: TRBD1
CDR3aa: CASSQGQGNTNYGYTF
CDR3nt: TGTGCCAGCAGCCAAGGACAGGGGAATACCAACTATGGCTACACCTTC

j_gene: TRBJ1-3
v_gene: TRBV27
abundance: .
d_gene: .
CDR3aa: CASIHRGGAAGNTIYF
CDR3nt: TGTGCCAGCATCCATCGGGGGGGGGCGGCTGGAAACACCATATATTTT

j_gene: TRBJ2-4
v_gene: TRBV7-9
abundance: once
d_gene: .
CDR3aa: CASSLSPRRYGGSNIQYF
CDR3nt: TGTGCCAGCAGCTTGTCTCCGCGTAGATACGGGGGCTCAAACATTCAGTACTTC

j_gene: TRBJ1-5
v_gene: TRBV15
abundance: .
d_gene: .
CDR3aa: CATSRMELGQPQHF
CDR3nt: TGTGCCACCAGCAGAATGGAGTTGGGTCAGCCCCAGCATTTT

j_gene: TRBJ2-3
v_gene: TRBV28
abundance: .
d_gene: TRBD1
CDR3aa: CASSSAGGQADTQYF
CDR3nt: TGTGCCAGCAGCTCCGCAGGGGGCCAGGCAGATACGCAGTATTTT

j_gene: TRBJ2-7
v_gene: TRBV4-1
abundance: .
d_gene: .
CDR3aa: CASSQQDFYEQYF
CDR3nt: TGCGCCAGCAGCCAACAGGATTTCTACGAGCAGTACTTC

j_gene: TRBJ2-2
v_gene: TRBV11-3
abundance: once
d_gene: TRBD1
CDR3aa: CATTGGENTGELFF
CDR3nt: TGTGCCACCACAGGGGGCGAGAACACCGGGGAGCTGTTTTTT

j_gene: TRBJ2-5
v_gene: TRBV27
abundance: .
d_gene: TRBD2
CDR3aa: CASSFGTSETQYF
CDR3nt: TGTGCCAGCAGCTTTGGGACTAGTGAGACCCAGTACTTC

j_gene: TRBJ1-1
v_gene: TRBV29-1
abundance: medium-sized
d_gene: .
CDR3aa: CSVEDVRRLEAFF
CDR3nt: TGCAGCGTTGAAGATGTGAGAAGATTGGAGGCTTTCTTT

j_gene: TRBJ1-4
v_gene: TRBV11-2
abundance: .
d_gene: TRBD1
CDR3aa: CASSLTGGAEKLFF
CDR3nt: TGTGCCAGCAGCTTGACAGGGGGAGCTGAAAAACTGTTTTTT

j_gene: TRBJ2-5
v_gene: TRBV7-6
abundance: .
d_gene: .
CDR3aa: CASSRTVQETQYF
CDR3nt: TGTGCCAGCAGCCGGACAGTACAAGAGACCCAGTACTTC

j_gene: TRBJ2-3
v_gene: TRBV5-1
abundance: once
d_gene: .
CDR3aa: CASSSEGFLSTDTQYF
CDR3nt: TGCGCCAGCAGCAGCGAGGGATTTCTTAGCACAGATACGCAGTATTTT

j_gene: TRBJ2-7
v_gene: TRBV7-9
abundance: .
d_gene: TRBD1
CDR3aa: CASNIDRGPTYEQYF
CDR3nt: TGTGCCAGCAACATAGACAGGGGCCCTACCTACGAGCAGTACTTC

j_gene: TRBJ1-2
v_gene: TRBV27
abundance: .
d_gene: TRBD1
CDR3aa: CASREWDSYGYTF
CDR3nt: TGTGCCAGCAGGGAATGGGACAGCTATGGCTACACCTTC